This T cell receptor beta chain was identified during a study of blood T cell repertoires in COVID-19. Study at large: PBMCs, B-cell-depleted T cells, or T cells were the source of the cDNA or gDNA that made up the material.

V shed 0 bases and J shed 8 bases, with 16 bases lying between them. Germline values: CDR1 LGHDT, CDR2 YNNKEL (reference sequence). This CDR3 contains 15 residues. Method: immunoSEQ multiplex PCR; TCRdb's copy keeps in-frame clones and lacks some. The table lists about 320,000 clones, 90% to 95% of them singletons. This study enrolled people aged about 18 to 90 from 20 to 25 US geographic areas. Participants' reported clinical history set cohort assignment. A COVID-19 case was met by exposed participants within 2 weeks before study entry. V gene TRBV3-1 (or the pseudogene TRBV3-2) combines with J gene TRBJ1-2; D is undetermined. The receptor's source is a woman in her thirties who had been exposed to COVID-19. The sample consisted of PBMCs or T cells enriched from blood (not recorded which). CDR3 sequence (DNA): TGTGCCAGCAGCCAAGATCTCGGGTCCGGGGAAGGCTACACCTTC. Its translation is CASSQDLGSGEGYTF.